The 23 T cell receptor beta chains given below trace back to one sample, sequenced in a study of CD8 T cells in Susac syndrome. RNA amounts of about 0.5 to 1 ug underwent reverse transcription with random hexamers. TCRdb recomputed calls from the immunoSEQ multiplex PCR reads with MiXCR, one row per CDR3 protein. This table has about 120,000 distinct CDR3 sequences, around 90% appearing once. Sequences were obtained from CD4+ T cells from PBMCs. The receptor source for this set is a human donor in good health.

In this sample, this clonotype turned up once. V gene TRBV19 combines with J gene TRBJ2-3; D might be TRBD1 or TRBD2, each matching 5 bases. With 7 bases removed from V and 0 bases from J, the gap between germline ends came to 17 bases. The V gene's germline CDR1 is LNHDA and CDR2 SQIVND (reference sequence). The CDR3 runs to 16 residues. The CDR3 spells CASTGLGTASTDTQYF. CDR3 sequence (DNA): TGTGCCAGTACGGGCCTCGGGACGGCGAGCACAGATACGCAGTATTTT. Full variable domain (outside the CDR3, taken from reference TRBV19 and TRBJ2-3): DGGITQSPKYLFRKEGQNVTLSCEQNLNHDAMYWYRQDPGQGLRLIYYSQIVNDFQKGDIAEGYSVSREKKESFPLTVTSAQKNPTAFYLCASTGLGTASTDTQYFGPGTRLTVL.

This rearrangement joins TRBV6-5 to TRBJ1-4; unclear D gene. CDR1 is MNHEY and CDR2 is SVGAGI in the germline V gene. Trimming removed 5 bases at V and 8 bases at J, with 12 bases between. The CDR3 length is 13 residues. Written as DNA, the CDR3 is TGTGCCAGCAGTATGTCCGGGCCGGAAAAACTGTTTTTT. Translation gives CASSMSGPEKLFF.

This chain joins TRBV2 and TRBJ1-2; D remains unclear. The CDR3 length is 10 residues. The germline V gene encodes CDR1 SNHLY and CDR2 FYNNEI. V lost 4 bases and J 7 bases, leaving 4 bases between the germline ends. CDR3 protein: CASSGIGYTF. In nucleotides, the CDR3 is TGTGCCAGCAGTGGGATTGGCTACACCTTC.

The chain carries TRBV27 and TRBJ1-2; D may be TRBD1 (6 bases). From germline, CDR1 is MNHEY and CDR2 SMNVEV (reference sequence). V lost 5 bases to trimming and J lost 0 bases, with 10 bases between them. CDR3 length: 14 amino acids. The CDR3 DNA reads as TGTGCCAGCAGTCCGGACAGAGCTAACTATGGCTACACCTTC. This translates into CASSPDRANYGYTF.

The chain couples TRBV11-1 to TRBJ2-5; D ambiguous. Trimming cost V 5 bases and J 7 bases, with 17 bases left between them. This CDR3 has 14 residues. From germline, CDR1 is SGHAT and CDR2 FQDESV (reference sequence). The CDR3 reads CASSASQVGTTQYF. In DNA, the CDR3 is TGTGCCAGCAGCGCCAGCCAGGTCGGAACGACCCAGTACTTC.

V is TRBV30 and J is TRBJ2-1, with 9 nucleotides matching TRBD2. There are 14 residues in the CDR3. The germline V gene encodes CDR1 GTSNPN and CDR2 SVGIG (reference sequence). With V trimmed by 1 base and J by 5 bases, 3 bases remained unmatched. The CDR3 region is CAWSGGRGDNEQFF. The CDR3 DNA is TGTGCCTGGAGTGGCGGGAGGGGGGACAATGAGCAGTTCTTC.

J is TRBJ2-7 and V is TRBV20-1; perhaps TRBD1 as D (5 bases). V lost 1 base to trimming and J lost 1 base, with 11 bases between them. The V gene's germline CDR1 is DFQATT and CDR2 SNEGSKA (reference sequence). The CDR3 length is 14 residues. The DNA for the CDR3 is TGCAGTGCTAGAGTCGCAGGGCTTTCCTACGAGCAGTACTTC. As protein: CSARVAGLSYEQYF.

The genes are TRBV7-2 and TRBJ2-3; possibly TRBD2 for D (6 bases). The CDR3 covers 14 residues. Germline CDR1 and CDR2: SGHTA and FQGNSA. The germline V and J ends were trimmed by 5 bases and 3 bases, with 12 bases remaining between them. The CDR3 sequence: CASSRGTGTDTQYF. In DNA form, the CDR3 reads TGTGCCAGCAGCCGCGGGACCGGGACAGATACGCAGTATTTT.

Only a few counts were recorded for this clonotype. The rearrangement joins TRBV7-2 to TRBJ2-7, with D perhaps given as TRBD1 or TRBD2 (7 bases each). The CDR3 extends over 13 amino acids. The germline CDR1 and CDR2 sequences are SGHTA and FQGNSA. Trimming removed 4 bases from V and 2 bases from J, with 9 bases in between. In DNA, the CDR3 is TGTGCCAGCAGCTCAGGGGGGGCCTACGAGCAGTACTTC. This encodes CASSSGGAYEQYF.

The chain couples TRBV3-1 to TRBJ1-1, with 8 bases identical to TRBD1. CDR3 length equals 14 residues. J lost 3 bases, V lost 3 bases, and 3 bases had no gene match. Germline-derived CDR1 and CDR2 are LGHDT and YNNKEL (reference sequence). CDR3 loop: CASSQDRVHTEAFF. CDR3 DNA: TGTGCCAGCAGCCAGGACAGGGTTCACACTGAAGCTTTCTTT.

The V call is TRBV7-2, the J call TRBJ2-3; 7 nucleotides agree with TRBD2. CDR1 and CDR2 (germline): SGHTA, FQGNSA. The CDR3 spans 17 residues. Losses at the gene ends were 0 bases for V and 0 bases for J; bases not matched to a gene: 6. CDR3 in DNA: TGTGCCAGCAGCTTAGCGTCTAGCGGCCCTAGCACAGATACGCAGTATTTT. Translation: CASSLASSGPSTDTQYF.

The chain couples TRBV20-1 to TRBJ1-5; 8 nucleotides agree with TRBD1. This CDR3 spans 14 amino acids. Trimming at V came to 6 bases and at J to 5 bases, leaving 9 bases not matched to a gene. Germline V CDR1 and CDR2: DFQATT, SNEGSKA (reference sequence). The CDR3: CSAPLPGQDQPQHF. The CDR3 DNA reads as TGCAGTGCCCCACTTCCGGGACAGGATCAGCCCCAGCATTTT.

V usage is TRBV7-2 and J usage is TRBJ1-2, with D unresolved. V was trimmed by 0 bases and J by 5 bases, leaving 16 bases between them. This CDR3 comprises 16 residues. Germline loops: CDR1 SGHTA, CDR2 FQGNSA. This CDR3 reads CASSLARQRVGYGYTF. CDR3 nucleotides: TGTGCCAGCAGCTTAGCGCGGCAAAGGGTCGGTTATGGCTACACCTTC. The variable domain in full, completed from reference TRBV7-2 and TRBJ1-2, reads GAGVSQSPSNKVTEKGKDVELRCDPISGHTALYWYRQSLGQGLEFLIYFQGNSAPDKSGLPSDRFSAERTGGSVSTLTIQRTQQEDSAVYLCASSLARQRVGYGYTFGSGTRLTVV.

The J gene is TRBJ1-2, the V gene TRBV9, with D unclear. The germline gives CDR1 SGDLS, CDR2 YYNGEE. The CDR3 is 16 amino acids. The V end was cut by 0 bases, the J end by 4 bases, with 16 bases between. The CDR3: CASSVGRSGGSYGYTF. Here the CDR3 DNA reads TGTGCCAGCAGCGTAGGCCGCAGTGGCGGTAGCTATGGCTACACCTTC. The entire variable domain, with the rest obtained from reference TRBV9 and TRBJ1-2, is as follows: DSGVTQTPKHLITATGQRVTLRCSPRSGDLSVYWYQQSLDQGLQFLIQYYNGEERAKGNILERFSAQQFPDLHSELNLSSLELGDSALYFCASSVGRSGGSYGYTFGSGTRLTVV.

This clonotype has more than one count but fewer than ten. The V gene is TRBV6-2 or TRBV6-3, the J gene TRBJ1-5; 8 nucleotides line up with TRBD1. V lost 5 bases to trimming and J lost 1 base; unmatched junction nucleotides: 7. Germline V gene data show CDR1 as MNHEY and CDR2 as SVGEGT. This CDR3 has 16 amino acids. CDR3 protein: CASSTGQGGSNQPQHF. DNA for the CDR3: TGTGCCAGCAGTACCGGACAGGGCGGGAGCAATCAGCCCCAGCATTTT.

The chain couples TRBV2 to TRBJ1-2, with TRBD1 matching 8 bases. The CDR3 loop spans 15 amino acids. J lost 5 bases, V lost 6 bases, and 11 bases had no gene match. Germline CDR1 is SNHLY and CDR2 is FYNNEI. The CDR3, as DNA: TGTGCCAGCAGCGCCTCCGGGACAGGACGTTATGGCTACACCTTC. This encodes CASSASGTGRYGYTF.

The chain recombines TRBV20-1 with TRBJ1-2; 10 bases are shared with TRBD1. Trimming took 6 bases from V and 5 from J; bases not matched to a gene: 3. Germline values: CDR1 DFQATT, CDR2 SNEGSKA (reference sequence). The CDR3 runs to 12 residues. The CDR3, as DNA: TGCAGTGCCAGGACAGGGGGGTATGGCTACACCTTC. Amino acid sequence: CSARTGGYGYTF.

The V gene is TRBV20-1, the J gene TRBJ2-5, with 14 bases aligning to TRBD2. There are 16 residues in the CDR3. The germline V gene encodes CDR1 DFQATT and CDR2 SNEGSKA (reference sequence). Losses at the gene ends were 6 bases for V and 5 bases for J; bases not matched to a gene: 11. CDR3 region: CSARPRLAGGRETQYF. In nucleotides, the CDR3 is TGCAGTGCCAGACCGCGACTAGCGGGAGGGAGGGAGACCCAGTACTTC.

This CDR3 is CASSVEGQPDTGELFF. The DNA of the CDR3 is TGTGCCAGCAGCGTAGAGGGACAGCCAGACACCGGGGAGCTGTTTTTT. The chain is built from TRBV9 and TRBJ2-2; 7 positions agree with TRBD1. The length of the CDR3 is 16 residues. With V trimmed by 0 bases and J by 3 bases, 5 bases remained unmatched. The germline gives CDR1 SGDLS, CDR2 YYNGEE.

The gene calls are TRBV29-1 and TRBJ1-4, with 9 positions matching TRBD1. V lost 7 bases and J lost 7; bases outside the gene matches: 7. The length of the CDR3 is 13 residues. Germline V gene data show CDR1 as SQVTM and CDR2 as ANQGSEA. CDR3 coding DNA: TGCAGCGCCTCCACAGGGGGCGGTGAAAAACTGTTTTTT. Translated: CSASTGGGEKLFF. Together with reference TRBV29-1 and TRBJ1-4, the CDR3 gives the full variable domain: SAVISQKPSRDICQRGTSLTIQCQVDSQVTMMFWYRQQPGQSLTLIATANQGSEATYESGFVIDKFPISRPNLTFSTLTVSNMSPEDSSIYLCSASTGGGEKLFFGSGTQLSVL.

This chain joins TRBV20-1 and TRBJ1-4; TRBD1 matches 10 bases. The CDR3 consists of 17 residues. Per the germline V gene, CDR1 is DFQATT and CDR2 is SNEGSKA (reference sequence). The junction had 8 bases not matched to a gene; V was cut back by 4 bases and J by 0 bases. Written as DNA, the CDR3 is TGCAGTGCTACCGGGACAGGGGAGATTGCAACTAATGAAAAACTGTTTTTT. It is translated as CSATGTGEIATNEKLFF.

The rearrangement links TRBV7-9 to TRBJ1-2; the D is unclear. In germline, CDR1 is SEHNR, CDR2 FQNEAQ (reference sequence). CDR3 length: 17 amino acids. V was pared by 5 bases and J by 7 bases, with 26 bases between. In DNA form, the CDR3 reads TGTGCCAGCAGCCACCGGCCGGTGGAGGCCTCAGGAGGTGGCTACACCTTC. This encodes CASSHRPVEASGGGYTF.

This chain links TRBV6-2 or TRBV6-3 with TRBJ1-6; TRBD1 is a possible D gene (5 bases). CDR3 length equals 17 residues. The V and J ends lost 8 bases and 4 bases respectively, with 21 bases between them. Germline CDR1 reads MNHEY; CDR2 reads SVGEGT. The CDR3 protein is CASGSEIGGGYNSPLHF. Written as DNA, the CDR3 is TGTGCCAGCGGATCAGAGATCGGTGGGGGATATAATTCACCCCTCCACTTT.